This TCR beta chain was captured by sequencing in a study of human T cells and chemical hapten exposure. Study as a whole: Chiefly female patients presented with alopecia areata, totalis or universalis. Study results and limitations: TCRs above 1 in 1000 frequency did not change with DPC sensitization. While controls formed fewer of them, expanded TCRs formed significantly more large CDR3 similarity clusters.

TCRdb re-called the RACE reads through MiXCR, storing one row per CDR3 protein. The table shows about 96,000 distinct CDR3 sequences, with approximately 8.6% occurring only once. The time point denotes: patch test 2, 6 weeks after DPC sensitization. Treatment described: therapeutic diphenylcyclopropenone sensitization with weekly scalp DPC. At least ten counts were recorded for this clonotype. Its matching antigen is unknown. Germline V CDR1 and CDR2: LGHDT, YNNKEL (reference sequence). Trimming at V came to 3 bases and at J to 4 bases, leaving 5 bases not matched to a gene. The CDR3 extends over 15 amino acids.

Sequencing used whole blood, obtained in connection with sensitization to the hapten diphenylcyclopropenone (DPC). The source of this sequence is a woman aged 40 to 50 with alopecia areata. Some clones in this sample may be carry-over from other donors' samples. The chain is built from TRBV3-1 and TRBJ1-5; 8 bases match TRBD1. The CDR3 bases are TGTGCCAGCAGCCAGGGGACAGGAGGGAATCAGCCCCAGCATTTT. This sequence encodes CASSQGTGGNQPQHF.